One sample yielded the 25 T cell receptor beta chains listed below, sequenced in a study of circulating tumor DNA in untreated peripheral T-cell lymphoma. The method was immunoSEQ multiplex PCR; TCRdb's version includes in-frame clones alone and lacks a portion of them. The sample yields roughly 2,300 clones, roughly two thirds seen once. The specimen sequenced was tumor tissue. The receptors were sampled from a human donor with peripheral T-cell lymphoma.

The rearrangement uses TRBV30 and TRBJ2-2; D perhaps matches TRBD2 (6 bases). Germline assignment: CDR1 GTSNPN and CDR2 SVGIG (reference sequence). V lost 4 bases and J 5 bases, leaving 11 bases between the germline ends. CDR3 length: 13 residues. The CDR3 bases are TGTGCCTGGACTGGAGGGCTAACCGGGGAGCTGTTTTTT. Protein product: CAWTGGLTGELFF.

The gene calls are TRBV5-1 and TRBJ1-1; D gene unclear. The V and J ends lost 0 bases and 1 base respectively, with 7 bases between them. Germline loops: CDR1 SGHRS, CDR2 YFSETQ. CDR3 length equals 14 residues. The CDR3 sequence is CASSLAPTNTEAFF. CDR3 sequence (DNA): TGCGCCAGCAGCTTGGCGCCGACGAACACTGAAGCTTTCTTT. Variable domain in full (rest from reference TRBV5-1 and TRBJ1-1): KAGVTQTPRYLIKTRGQQVTLSCSPISGHRSVSWYQQTPGQGLQFLFEYFSETQRNKGNFPGRFSGRQFSNSRSEMNVSTLELGDSALYLCASSLAPTNTEAFFGQGTRLTVV.

The V call is TRBV11-3, the J call TRBJ1-2, with 11 bases lining up with TRBD1. Trimming removed 5 bases from V and 4 bases from J; junction bases left unmatched: 18. Per germline, CDR1 SGHNT and CDR2 YENEEA. The CDR3 sequence is 19 residues long. The DNA of the CDR3 is TGTGCCAGCAGCCACAGGGACAGGGGGTCACCCCGACAATTCTATGGCTACACCTTC. It is translated as CASSHRDRGSPRQFYGYTF.

The chain employs TRBV19 and TRBJ1-1; tentative D call: TRBD1 (5 bases). The CDR3 covers 14 residues. The germline V gene encodes CDR1 LNHDA and CDR2 SQIVND (reference sequence). V was pared by 4 bases and J by 6 bases, with 15 bases between. CDR3 sequence reads: CASSTQTRGPEAFF. CDR3 DNA: TGTGCCAGTAGTACCCAAACAAGGGGCCCTGAAGCTTTCTTT.

The genes are TRBV19 and TRBJ2-1; 10 nucleotides line up with TRBD1. V shed 10 bases, J shed 1 base, and the junction held 10 bases outside the gene matches. The germline V gene has CDR1 LNHDA and CDR2 SQIVND (reference sequence). The length of the CDR3 is 16 residues. In DNA, the CDR3 is TGTGCCATCTCCAACCCGGGACAGGGGTCCTACAATGAGCAGTTCTTC. Translating it yields CAISNPGQGSYNEQFF.

This chain connects TRBV30 to TRBJ2-3; the D is unclear. V lost 1 base, J lost 4 bases, and 6 bases lay in between. This CDR3 comprises 12 residues. CDR1 and CDR2 from the germline V gene are GTSNPN and SVGIG (reference sequence). The CDR3 spells CAWSASPDTQYF. In nucleotides, the CDR3 is TGTGCCTGGAGTGCCAGCCCAGATACGCAGTATTTT.

The genes are TRBV25-1 and TRBJ1-1; D ambiguous. The CDR3 extends over 14 amino acids. With 6 bases removed from V and 2 bases from J, the gap between germline ends came to 13 bases. Germline CDR1 MGHDK, CDR2 SYGVNS. The CDR3 loop reads CASSQEAGNTEAFF. In DNA form, the CDR3 reads TGTGCCAGCAGCCAGGAGGCGGGCAACACTGAAGCTTTCTTT.

V is TRBV9 and J is TRBJ1-1; D is uncertain. Germline V gives CDR1 SGDLS, CDR2 YYNGEE. The CDR3 has 14 amino acids. Trimming pared 1 base from V and 0 bases from J, leaving 7 bases between. CDR3 sequence (DNA): TGTGCCAGCAGCGTAACGAGTGTGAACACTGAAGCTTTCTTT. Amino acids: CASSVTSVNTEAFF.

The chain couples TRBV11-3 to TRBJ1-1, with D uncertain. CDR3 size: 14 residues. The germline V and J ends were trimmed by 5 bases and 0 bases, with 10 bases remaining between them. Germline V gene data show CDR1 as SGHNT and CDR2 as YENEEA. CDR3 region: CASSPTPLNTEAFF. The CDR3 DNA is TGTGCCAGCAGCCCGACACCCTTGAACACTGAAGCTTTCTTT.

The V call is TRBV19, the J call TRBJ1-4; 7 bases align to TRBD1. J was trimmed by 3 bases and V by 6 bases; bases with no gene match: 4. The germline V gene has CDR1 LNHDA and CDR2 SQIVND (reference sequence). The CDR3 has 14 residues. CDR3 nucleotides: TGTGCCAGTAGGACGACAGGGTCTAATGAAAAACTGTTTTTT. It encodes CASRTTGSNEKLFF.

V is TRBV11-3 and J is TRBJ1-5; 9 bases align to TRBD1. The ends lost 5 bases at V and 5 bases at J; junction bases unmatched: 4. This CDR3 spans 14 amino acids. Germline CDR1 is SGHNT and CDR2 is YENEEA. The CDR3 coding sequence is TGTGCCAGCAGCGATTGGACAGGGGATCAGCCCCAGCATTTT. Translated, it gives CASSDWTGDQPQHF. Looking up the rest from reference TRBV11-3 and TRBJ1-5 gives the full variable domain: EAGVVQSPRYKIIEKKQPVAFWCNPISGHNTLYWYLQNLGQGPELLIRYENEEAVDDSQLPKDRFSAERLKGVDSTLKIQPAELGDSAVYLCASSDWTGDQPQHFGDGTRLSIL.

This clone appeared once. The chain employs TRBV19 and TRBJ2-6; D unresolved. CDR1 is LNHDA, CDR2 SQIVND, per germline (reference sequence). The V end was cut by 2 bases, the J end by 4 bases, with 18 bases between. The CDR3 is 18 residues long. CDR3 sequence reads: CASSISGESLAGANVLTF. The DNA for the CDR3 is TGTGCCAGTAGTATATCAGGAGAGTCTCTCGCCGGGGCCAACGTCCTGACTTTC.

The chain carries TRBV6-8 and TRBJ1-4, with D hard to call. The V end lost 0 bases, the J end lost 0 bases, and 5 bases lay between the germline ends. CDR3 length equals 15 residues. Germline loops: CDR1 MNHGY, CDR2 SAAAGT. CDR3 in amino acids: CASSYSQATNEKLFF. The CDR3 DNA reads TGTGCCAGCAGTTACTCCCAAGCAACTAATGAAAAACTGTTTTTT.

The chain employs TRBV14 and TRBJ2-5, with 12 bases matching TRBD1. Germline trimming cut 4 bases from V and 5 bases from J; bases unmatched to any gene: 5. The CDR3 extends over 15 amino acids. CDR1 is SGHDN and CDR2 is FVKESK in the germline V gene. Here the CDR3 reads CASSLGTGGVETQYF. CDR3 bases: TGTGCCAGCAGCCTAGGGACAGGGGGCGTGGAGACCCAGTACTTC.

The rearrangement uses TRBV16 and TRBJ1-1; D gene ambiguous. V was shortened by 4 bases and J by 0 bases, with 15 bases between the two germline ends. The CDR3 is made up of 16 amino acids. The germline gives CDR1 KGHSY, CDR2 FQNENV. The CDR3 loop is CASSPQNLDVNTEAFF. The DNA for the CDR3 is TGTGCCAGCAGCCCTCAAAATCTAGATGTGAACACTGAAGCTTTCTTT.

Regarding this clone: At one end the junction does not follow the germline gene, possibly because of a read error. The same CDR3 arises from other DNA sequences in this sample as well. V gene TRBV6-8 combines with J gene TRBJ1-1; D gene ambiguous. The germline V gene encodes CDR1 MNHGY and CDR2 SAAAGT. This CDR3 spans 12 amino acids. CDR3: CASKRENTEAFF. CDR3 DNA: TGTGCCAGCAAGCGGGAGAACACTGAAGCTTTTTTT.

V is TRBV18 and J is TRBJ1-1; no firm D call. Between the trimmed V and J ends, which lost 3 bases and 0 bases, there was a span of 2 bases. Looked up from germline, CDR1 is KGHSH and CDR2 is LQKENI. This CDR3 is 12 amino acids long. In DNA form, the CDR3 reads TGTGCCAGCTCACCCCTGAACACTGAAGCTTTCTTT. It codes for CASSPLNTEAFF.

The chain joins TRBV19 to TRBJ1-4; 9 bases fit TRBD1. The CDR3 extends over 14 amino acids. The V segment lost 7 bases and the J segment 6 bases; nucleotides outside the gene matches: 6. Germline CDR1 reads LNHDA; CDR2 reads SQIVND (reference sequence). The DNA of the CDR3 is TGTGCCAGTATGTCCGGGACAGGGTATGAAAAACTGTTTTTT. This gives the protein CASMSGTGYEKLFF. The variable domain in full, with the rest retrieved from reference TRBV19 and TRBJ1-4, is DGGITQSPKYLFRKEGQNVTLSCEQNLNHDAMYWYRQDPGQGLRLIYYSQIVNDFQKGDIAEGYSVSREKKESFPLTVTSAQKNPTAFYLCASMSGTGYEKLFFGSGTQLSVL.

The DNA for the CDR3 is TGTGCCAGCTCATCGTCCGGGCGGGGCGGTGAAAAACTGTTTTTT. Translated: CASSSSGRGGEKLFF. The chain combines TRBV18 with TRBJ1-4, with TRBD1 as a possible D gene (5 bases). The CDR3 covers 15 residues. Trimming stripped 5 bases from V and 7 bases from J, with 17 bases between. Germline CDR1 is KGHSH and CDR2 is LQKENI.

The genes are TRBV7-6 and TRBJ1-4, with 10 bases matching TRBD1. There are 18 residues in the CDR3. Trimming cost V 5 bases and J 2 bases; bases outside gene matches: 11. Germline V lookup: CDR1 SGHVS, CDR2 FNYEAQ. In DNA, the CDR3 is TGTGCCAGCAGCCCCGACTGGACAGGGGGGGGGACTAATGAAAAACTGTTTTTT. Translated, it gives CASSPDWTGGGTNEKLFF.

This chain links TRBV10-2 with TRBJ2-7, with D tentatively TRBD2 (6 bases). The CDR3 extends over 15 amino acids. CDR1 and CDR2 (germline): WSHSY, SAAADI. V lost 10 bases and J lost 3, with 22 bases in between. CDR3 sequence: CANPTSSTRCYEQYF. The CDR3 region has the DNA TGCGCCAACCCTACTTCATCGACTAGATGCTACGAGCAGTACTTC.

The gene calls are TRBV6-8 and TRBJ1-2; 7 nucleotides align to TRBD1. Germline loops: CDR1 MNHGY, CDR2 SAAAGT. This CDR3 region has 13 residues. J was trimmed by 7 bases and V by 6 bases; bases with no gene match: 8. The CDR3 region is CASRLQGVSGYTF. The CDR3 DNA follows: TGTGCCAGCAGACTGCAGGGGGTGAGTGGCTACACCTTC.

As for this clone: One end of the junction does not line up with germline, which may come from a read error. The chain joins TRBV30 to TRBJ2-6; possible D gene TRBD1, 6 bases. The CDR3 length is 16 residues. CDR1 and CDR2 (germline): GTSNPN, SVGIG (reference sequence). CDR3 nucleotides: TGTGCCTGGAGTGGCCCAGGGGTCTCTGGGACCAACGTCCTGACTTTC. Encoded protein: CAWSGPGVSGTNVLTF.

This rearrangement joins TRBV18 to TRBJ2-3, with D unclear. V shed 6 bases and J shed 2 bases, with 9 bases lying between them. Germline CDR1 KGHSH, CDR2 LQKENI. The CDR3 consists of 13 residues. The CDR3 spells CASSAENTDTQYF. The CDR3 nucleotides are TGTGCCAGCTCGGCGGAGAACACAGATACGCAGTATTTT.

The CDR3 DNA reads TGTGCCAGCAGTTACGAGCCCCAGAACACCGGGGAGCTGTTTTTT. Its protein product is CASSYEPQNTGELFF. This chain connects TRBV6-8 to TRBJ2-2; D gene unclear. The CDR3 contains 15 residues. Germline V gene lookup returns CDR1 MNHGY and CDR2 SAAAGT. Trimming shortened V by 2 bases and J by 1 base, and 8 bases separated the two germline ends.